What follows are 7 T cell receptor beta chains derived from one specimen sequenced in a study of T cell clonotyping in hematopoietic cell transplantation. Assay used: immunoSEQ multiplex PCR; TCRdb lists only in-frame clones, some missing. The sample contains several thousand clones, 60% to 80% of which appear only once. This material consisted of PBMCs, taken 180 days after allogeneic stem cell transplant. All receptors come from a male patient between 40 and 49 years old who had an allogeneic stem cell transplant from a related donor, so the T cells may come from the graft donor. Some clones in this sample may be carry-over from other donors' samples.

The genes are TRBV23-1 and TRBJ2-5; D gene unclear. TRBV23-1 is flagged as an ORF with uncertain function. The CDR3 is 15 residues long. V lost 4 bases, J lost 1 base, and 13 bases lay in between. CDR3 region: CASSRRSLRQETQYF. The CDR3 DNA is TGCGCCAGCAGTCGTCGGTCCCTGCGCCAAGAGACCCAGTACTTC.

This clone appeared a few times. This chain joins TRBV27 and TRBJ2-7; 8 positions match TRBD1. With 3 bases clipped from V and 2 bases from J, the junction kept 9 bases outside the gene matches. The CDR3 is 16 amino acids. Germline CDR1 reads MNHEY; CDR2 reads SMNVEV (reference sequence). DNA for the CDR3: TGTGCCAGCAGTTTCCGAGGACAGGGAATCCCCTACGAGCAGTACTTC. It specifies CASSFRGQGIPYEQYF.

J is TRBJ2-3 and V is TRBV4-3, with TRBD2 as a possible D gene (6 bases). V was trimmed by 8 bases and J by 0 bases, leaving 9 bases between them. This CDR3 spans 13 amino acids. CDR1 and CDR2 (germline): LGHNA, YSLEER. The CDR3 protein is CASAGGSTDTQYF. CDR3 nucleotides: TGCGCCAGCGCCGGGGGAAGCACAGATACGCAGTATTTT.

The chain combines TRBV7-6 with TRBJ1-1; D is unclear. The CDR3 consists of 13 residues. Per germline, CDR1 SGHVS and CDR2 FNYEAQ. Between the trimmed V and J ends, which lost 2 bases and 1 base, there was a span of 5 bases. CDR3 sequence: CASSLQRNTEAFF. The CDR3 DNA reads TGTGCCAGCAGCTTACAGCGGAACACTGAAGCTTTCTTT.

This chain links TRBV4-3 with TRBJ1-4; no definite D call. The CDR3 has 16 amino acids. V was clipped by 0 bases and J by 0 bases, with 8 bases between them. CDR1 and CDR2 from the germline V gene are LGHNA and YSLEER. The CDR3 loop reads CASSQDWAATNEKLFF. The DNA for the CDR3 is TGCGCCAGCAGCCAAGATTGGGCAGCAACTAATGAAAAACTGTTTTTT.

V is TRBV28 and J is TRBJ1-4; D unclear. CDR3 length: 14 amino acids. Per the germline V gene, CDR1 is MDHEN and CDR2 is SYDVKM. Trimming took off 5 bases at V and 7 bases at J, with 14 bases between the two ends. CDR3 in DNA: TGTGCCAGCAGTCTGCAGACGTTGGGTGAAAAACTGTTTTTT. This codes for CASSLQTLGEKLFF.

The CDR3 sequence is CATCFSSYNSPLHF. DNA of the CDR3: TGTGCCACCTGCTTCAGCTCCTATAATTCACCCCTCCACTTT. The genes are TRBV6-6 and TRBJ1-6; no reliable D call. Germline V lookup: CDR1 MNHNY, CDR2 SVGAGI (reference sequence). This CDR3 has 14 amino acids. V was pared by 10 bases and J by 0 bases, with 10 bases between.